Listed below are T cell receptor beta chains from one sample, sequenced in a study of OX40 agonist ivuxolimab in advanced cancers. The table came from immunoSEQ multiplex PCR; TCRdb's copy has only in-frame clones and leaves some out. Among tens of thousands of clones listed, about nine tenths were seen once. The source was CD4+ or CD8+ T cells sorted from blood, collected in a trial of the OX40 agonist ivuxolimab. These receptor sequences come from an adult with an advanced solid tumor such as melanoma, head and neck, liver or kidney cancer. CDR3s leave out the opening cysteine and the closing phenylalanine or tryptophan. Some rows mark clone size as missing; the rest say once, few, many or name a class of expanded clone.

v_call	j_call	clone_size	cdr3_aa
TRBV27	TRBJ2-1	.	ASRDGKAPYNEQF
TRBV28	TRBJ1-1	few	ASSPNVWGRNTEAF
TRBV6-1	TRBJ2-7	.	ASSETRQGPYEQY
TRBV2	TRBJ1-6	.	ASSEGALH
TRBV13	TRBJ2-3	.	ASSSGTARRTDTQY
TRBV29-1	TRBJ2-3	.	SVGNTDTQY
TRBV5-6	TRBJ1-5	.	ASSLGGARQPQH
TRBV6-6	TRBJ2-7	.	ASSLPGQGSYEQY
TRBV4-2	TRBJ2-7	.	ASSQMPSLRGEQY
TRBV19	TRBJ2-6	.	ASSTLTGPPGANVLT
TRBV2	TRBJ1-4	.	ASRGHGTGEEKLF
TRBV5-5	TRBJ2-1	.	ASSFPSGRQANEQF
TRBV15	TRBJ2-3	.	ATSRGEIADTQY
TRBV9	TRBJ1-1	.	ASSVGTGDVAEAF
TRBV7-9	TRBJ2-2	.	ASSLVGQAEKAGELF
TRBV27	TRBJ2-6	.	ASSYVGGGVLT
TRBV18	TRBJ2-5	once	ASSPQGTEETQY
TRBV30	TRBJ1-4	.	AWRRAGTVSEKLF